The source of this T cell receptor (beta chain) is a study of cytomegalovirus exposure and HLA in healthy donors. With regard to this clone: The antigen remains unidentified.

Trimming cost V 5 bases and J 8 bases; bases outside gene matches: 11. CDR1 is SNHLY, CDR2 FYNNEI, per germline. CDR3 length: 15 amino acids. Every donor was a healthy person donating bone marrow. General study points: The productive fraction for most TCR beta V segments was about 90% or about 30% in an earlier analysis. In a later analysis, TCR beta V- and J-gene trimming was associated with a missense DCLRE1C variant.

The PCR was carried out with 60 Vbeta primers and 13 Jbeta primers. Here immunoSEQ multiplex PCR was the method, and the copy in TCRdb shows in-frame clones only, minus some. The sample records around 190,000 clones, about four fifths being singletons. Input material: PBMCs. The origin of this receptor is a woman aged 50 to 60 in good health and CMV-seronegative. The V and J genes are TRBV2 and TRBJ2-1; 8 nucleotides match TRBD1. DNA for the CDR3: TGTGCCAGCAGTCGGACAGGGCTGGGTGGAGATGAGCAGTTCTTC. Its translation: CASSRTGLGGDEQFF.